Sequencing of this TCR beta chain was carried out in a study of T cell responses to AZD1222 COVID-19 vaccine. This table comes from immunoSEQ multiplex PCR, and its TCRdb copy is limited to in-frame clones, with some not included. The sample holds fewer than 150,000 clones; about 90% are singletons and the top ten take more than 7%. Note on this clone: Antigen specificity is unknown.

Findings and caveats of the study: Researchers took repertoire samples only after the peak T cell response had come. The span of vaccine-associated CD4 TCRs extended across spike, with dominance at 160-218 and 743-854. Elevations in Spike-specific TCR breadth and depth followed administration of two AZD1222 doses. The donor cohort was predominantly white British with a female majority, and clonal diversity may have been underestimated.

This sequence originates from an adult who received the AZD1222 COVID-19 vaccine. Material: peripheral blood, obtained 28 days after the second AZD1222 dose.

The chain's CDR3 is CASRLPSTDTQYF. The CDR3, as DNA: TGTGCCAGCAGACTACCCAGCACAGATACGCAGTATTTT. This chain joins TRBV27 and TRBJ2-3; D uncertain. This CDR3 is built from 13 residues. Trimming stripped 6 bases from V and 0 bases from J, with 7 bases between. The germline V gene has CDR1 MNHEY and CDR2 SMNVEV (reference sequence).